The rows below give T cell receptor beta chains drawn from one sample of a study of T cell repertoires in cytomegalovirus infection. TCRdb ran MiXCR on the reads and lists one entry per CDR3 protein. Of more than 150,000 distinct CDR3 sequences in the sample, roughly a quarter were seen once. Source material: PBMCs. These TCRs come from a human donor in good health (CMV status not recorded). Some clones in this sample may be carry-over from other donors' samples. The CDR3 runs from the conserved cysteine through the conserved F or W. The order of the fields is J gene, V gene, CDR3 protein.

j_gene: TRBJ1-3
v_gene: TRBV7-6
CDR3aa: CASSPDSAPGNTIYF

j_gene: TRBJ2-3
v_gene: TRBV4-1
CDR3aa: CASSRLLAGEDTQYF

j_gene: TRBJ2-3
v_gene: TRBV7-9
CDR3aa: CASSLAHGGGDTDTQYF

j_gene: TRBJ2-5
v_gene: TRBV7-9
CDR3aa: CASSQTGSEETQYF

j_gene: TRBJ1-1
v_gene: TRBV28
CDR3aa: CASSLTRGQGHTEAFF

j_gene: TRBJ1-5
v_gene: TRBV6-1
CDR3aa: CASILTSGNQPQHF

j_gene: TRBJ2-1
v_gene: TRBV7-3
CDR3aa: CASSSLAGGFDEQFF

j_gene: TRBJ2-5
v_gene: TRBV5-1
CDR3aa: CASSPVRRETQYF

j_gene: TRBJ2-3
v_gene: TRBV29-1
CDR3aa: CSANPQGTSDTQYF

j_gene: TRBJ2-5
v_gene: TRBV7-9
CDR3aa: CASRPDSETQYF

j_gene: TRBJ2-5
v_gene: TRBV6-5
CDR3aa: CASSYVLDRGLETQYF

j_gene: TRBJ1-1
v_gene: TRBV5-1
CDR3aa: CASSLGKGQGGTEAFF

j_gene: TRBJ1-2
v_gene: TRBV12-3/TRBV12-4
CDR3aa: CASNGQGASGYTF

j_gene: TRBJ2-7
v_gene: TRBV7-9
CDR3aa: CASSPRGREQYF

j_gene: TRBJ1-6
v_gene: TRBV2
CDR3aa: CASSEIQGLGNSPLHF

j_gene: TRBJ2-3
v_gene: TRBV12-3/TRBV12-4
CDR3aa: CASSPAAQGQYF

j_gene: TRBJ1-3
v_gene: TRBV6-5
CDR3aa: CASRGTAQTGNTIYF

j_gene: TRBJ2-7
v_gene: TRBV13
CDR3aa: CASSLDRAETYEQYF

j_gene: TRBJ2-1
v_gene: TRBV7-9
CDR3aa: CASSSQTNEQFF

j_gene: TRBJ2-1
v_gene: TRBV7-2
CDR3aa: CASSLGPPNYNEQFF

j_gene: TRBJ2-7
v_gene: TRBV11-2
CDR3aa: CASTADSYEQYF

j_gene: TRBJ2-1
v_gene: TRBV4-3
CDR3aa: CASSQDWTSGRGPYNEQFF

j_gene: TRBJ2-5
v_gene: TRBV2
CDR3aa: CASNYHLETQYF